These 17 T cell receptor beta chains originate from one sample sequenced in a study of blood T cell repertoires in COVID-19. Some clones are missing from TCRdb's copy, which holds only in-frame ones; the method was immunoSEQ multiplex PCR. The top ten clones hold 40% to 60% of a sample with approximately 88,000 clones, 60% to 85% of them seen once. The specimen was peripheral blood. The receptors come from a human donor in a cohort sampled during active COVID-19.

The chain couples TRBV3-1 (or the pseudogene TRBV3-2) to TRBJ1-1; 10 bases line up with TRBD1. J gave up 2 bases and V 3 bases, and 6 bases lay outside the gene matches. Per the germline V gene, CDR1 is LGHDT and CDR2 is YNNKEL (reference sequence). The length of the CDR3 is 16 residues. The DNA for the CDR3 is TGTGCCAGCAGCCAGCCGGGACAGGGGACAAACACTGAAGCTTTCTTT. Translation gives CASSQPGQGTNTEAFF.

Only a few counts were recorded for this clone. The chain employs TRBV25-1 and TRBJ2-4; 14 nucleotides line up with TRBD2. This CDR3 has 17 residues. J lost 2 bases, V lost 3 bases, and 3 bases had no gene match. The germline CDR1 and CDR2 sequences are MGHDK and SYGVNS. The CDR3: CASSEGLAGVTKNIQYF. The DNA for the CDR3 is TGTGCCAGCAGTGAGGGACTAGCGGGAGTTACCAAAAACATTCAGTACTTC.

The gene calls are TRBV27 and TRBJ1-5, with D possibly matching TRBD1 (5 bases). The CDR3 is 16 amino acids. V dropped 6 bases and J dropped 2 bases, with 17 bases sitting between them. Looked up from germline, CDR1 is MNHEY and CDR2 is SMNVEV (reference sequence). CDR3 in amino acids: CASRRTGGGGNQPQHF. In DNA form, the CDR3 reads TGTGCCAGCAGACGCACCGGGGGAGGAGGCAATCAGCCCCAGCATTTT.

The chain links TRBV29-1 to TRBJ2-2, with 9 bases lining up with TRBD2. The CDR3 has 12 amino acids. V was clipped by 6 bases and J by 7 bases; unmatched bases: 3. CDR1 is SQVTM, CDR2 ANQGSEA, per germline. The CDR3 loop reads CSVASGNGELFF. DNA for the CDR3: TGCAGCGTGGCTAGCGGGAACGGGGAGCTGTTTTTT.

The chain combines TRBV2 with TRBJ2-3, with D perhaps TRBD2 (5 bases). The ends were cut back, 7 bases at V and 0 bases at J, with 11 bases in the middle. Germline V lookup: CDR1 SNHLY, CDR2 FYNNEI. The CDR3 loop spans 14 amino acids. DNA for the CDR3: TGTGCCAGCAATGGGAGAGTTAGCACAGATACGCAGTATTTT. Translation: CASNGRVSTDTQYF.

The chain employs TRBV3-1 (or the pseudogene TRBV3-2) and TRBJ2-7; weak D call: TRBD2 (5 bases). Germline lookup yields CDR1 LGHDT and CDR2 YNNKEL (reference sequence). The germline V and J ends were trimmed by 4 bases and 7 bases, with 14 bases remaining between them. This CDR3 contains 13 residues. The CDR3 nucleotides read TGTGCCAGCAGCCGGCGCAGCACGGGGGAGCAGTACTTC. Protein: CASSRRSTGEQYF.

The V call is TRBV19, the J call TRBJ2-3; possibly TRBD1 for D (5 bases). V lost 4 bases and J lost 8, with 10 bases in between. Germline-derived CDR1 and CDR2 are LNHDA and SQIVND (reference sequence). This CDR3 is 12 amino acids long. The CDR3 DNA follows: TGTGCCAGTAGTACGGCTAGGGGTACGCAGTATTTT. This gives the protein CASSTARGTQYF.

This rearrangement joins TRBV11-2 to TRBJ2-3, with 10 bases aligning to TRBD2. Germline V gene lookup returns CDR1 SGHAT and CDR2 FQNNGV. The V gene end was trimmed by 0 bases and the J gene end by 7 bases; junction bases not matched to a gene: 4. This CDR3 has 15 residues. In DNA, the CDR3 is TGTGCCAGCAGCTTAGATCAGACTAGCGGGTATACGCAGTATTTT. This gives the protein CASSLDQTSGYTQYF.

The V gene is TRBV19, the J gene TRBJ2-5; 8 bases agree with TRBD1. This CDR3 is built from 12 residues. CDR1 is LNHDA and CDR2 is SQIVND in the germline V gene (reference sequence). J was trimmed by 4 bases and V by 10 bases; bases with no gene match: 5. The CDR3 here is CANETGVETQYF. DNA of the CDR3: TGTGCCAATGAGACAGGGGTAGAGACCCAGTACTTC.

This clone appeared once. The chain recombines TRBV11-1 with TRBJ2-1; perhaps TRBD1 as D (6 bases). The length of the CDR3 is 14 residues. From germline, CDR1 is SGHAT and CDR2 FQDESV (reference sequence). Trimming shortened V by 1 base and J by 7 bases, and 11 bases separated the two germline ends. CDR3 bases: TGTGCCAGCAGCTTAGTCCAGGGGAGAAATGAGCAGTTCTTC. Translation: CASSLVQGRNEQFF.

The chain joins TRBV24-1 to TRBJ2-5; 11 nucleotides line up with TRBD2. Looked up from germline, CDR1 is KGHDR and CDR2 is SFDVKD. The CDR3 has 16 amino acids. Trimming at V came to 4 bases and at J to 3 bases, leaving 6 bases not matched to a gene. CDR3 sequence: CATSEPAGLAEETQYF. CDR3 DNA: TGTGCCACCAGTGAACCGGCGGGACTAGCGGAAGAGACCCAGTACTTC.

CDR3 sequence reads: CASSNPKLYEQYF. CDR3 in DNA: TGCGCCAGCAGTAACCCTAAGCTCTACGAGCAGTACTTC. This chain links TRBV5-1 with TRBJ2-7; D is uncertain. Trimming shortened V by 5 bases and J by 3 bases, and 12 bases separated the two germline ends. This CDR3 comprises 13 residues. The germline gives CDR1 SGHRS, CDR2 YFSETQ.

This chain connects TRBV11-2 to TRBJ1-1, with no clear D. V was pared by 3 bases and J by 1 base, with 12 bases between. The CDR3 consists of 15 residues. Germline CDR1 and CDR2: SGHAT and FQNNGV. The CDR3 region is CASSFDSRTNTEAFF. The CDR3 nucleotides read TGTGCCAGCAGCTTCGATTCGAGAACGAACACTGAAGCTTTCTTT.

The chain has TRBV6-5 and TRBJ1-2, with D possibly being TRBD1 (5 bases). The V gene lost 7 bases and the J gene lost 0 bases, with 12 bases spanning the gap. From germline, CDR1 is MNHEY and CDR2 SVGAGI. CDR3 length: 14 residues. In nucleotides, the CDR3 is TGTGCCAGCACCCGGACATTCTCTAACTATGGCTACACCTTC. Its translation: CASTRTFSNYGYTF.

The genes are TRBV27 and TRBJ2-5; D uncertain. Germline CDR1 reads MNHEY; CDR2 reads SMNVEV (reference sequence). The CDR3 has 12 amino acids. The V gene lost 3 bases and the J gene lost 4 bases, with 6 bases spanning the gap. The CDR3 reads CASSFNRETQYF. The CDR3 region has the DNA TGTGCCAGCAGTTTTAATCGAGAGACCCAGTACTTC.

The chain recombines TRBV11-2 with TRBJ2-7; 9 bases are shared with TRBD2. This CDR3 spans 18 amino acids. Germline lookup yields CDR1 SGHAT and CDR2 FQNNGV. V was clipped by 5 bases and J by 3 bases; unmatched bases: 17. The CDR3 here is CASSPPPTRLADNYEQYF. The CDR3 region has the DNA TGTGCCAGCAGCCCTCCCCCGACTAGACTAGCGGATAACTACGAGCAGTACTTC.

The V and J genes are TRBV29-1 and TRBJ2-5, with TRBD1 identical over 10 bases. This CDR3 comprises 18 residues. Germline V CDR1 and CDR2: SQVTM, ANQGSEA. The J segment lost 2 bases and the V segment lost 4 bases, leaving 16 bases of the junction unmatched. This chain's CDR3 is CSVGVWDRGFQTQETQYF. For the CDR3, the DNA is TGCAGCGTTGGCGTTTGGGACAGGGGCTTTCAGACGCAAGAGACCCAGTACTTC.